This T cell receptor (beta chain) came from a study of T cells after yellow fever vaccination (dated by TCRdb to the late 2010s). Study-level background: The SMART-Seq v4 Ultra Low Input RNA kit was used to prepare libraries from fractions with low cell numbers. To follow T-cell clones before and after both primary and booster YFV17D yellow fever vaccination, bulk TCR alpha and beta repertoires underwent longitudinal sequencing. Two healthy male donors made up the cohort, one aged 18 to 30 years and the other aged 30 to 40 years. Blood was collected at multiple timepoints before and after primary and secondary immunization, and bulk PBMC replicates and cell subsets were isolated.

Sequencer: Illumina NovaSeq 6000. TCR cDNA was made using 5'RACE template switching, a step that added a universal primer site and unique molecular identifiers. cDNA synthesis was primed from both the TCR alpha and TCR beta constant segments. Library amplification involved two PCR steps, and the second step added sample barcodes and sequencing adapters. Sequencing of the libraries was done on either Illumina HiSeq 2500 (2x100 bp) or NovaSeq (2x150 bp). The source study handled its data this way. Demultiplexing of reads and collapsing into UMI consensus sequences were performed with MIGEC, and V(D)J alignment was carried out with MiXCR. Vaccine-responding clonotypes were identified with edgeR using replicate PBMC samples, with FDR below 0.01 and a log2 fold change above 5 up to day 15 being required. Bulk clonotypes were assigned CD4 or CD8 identity according to which sequenced CD4 or CD8 repertoire held them at higher abundance. In-frame beta chains were kept once TCRdb had trimmed the public reads at Q25 with fastp and called clones with MiXCR. Entries are consolidated by CDR3 protein sequence, retaining the most common genes and DNA. Here the V and J calls rest on TCRdb's processing, not on the authors' analysis. The sample includes more than 300,000 distinct CDR3 sequences, with over 3.5% observed a single time. The ten largest clones add up to 15% to 20% of the sample.

Summary of the overall study and its limitations: A small fraction of clonotypes appeared in both the CD4 and CD8 compartments, likely as a result of convergent recombination. Only two donors were included in the study, so the extent to which the findings can be generalized is limited. Because abundant contaminating clonotypes from the bulk population could be contained in FACS-sorted repertoires, computational filtering was required. The secondary T-cell response was found to be weaker but faster than the primary response, with a peak reached on day 5 rather than on day 15. Most clones expanded after primary vaccination (about 95% of CD4 and 70% to 90% of CD8) were re-detected after the booster, suggesting that broad memory maintenance occurred.

The meaning of the sample's treatment or condition label: live attenuated yellow fever vaccine strain. At each blood-draw timepoint, two biological replicates of bulk PBMCs were obtained. PBMCs were isolated from peripheral blood using a standard Ficoll-Paque protocol. RNA was extracted with TriZol from bulk PBMCs, CD4 and CD8 fractions, and dextramer-positive and dextramer-negative fractions. This clonotype was observed many times. Its cognate antigen has yet to be identified. Base qualities are not recorded, but no much larger clone differs from it by a single base. Trimming costs V 8 bases and J 1 base, and their ends lie 11 bases apart. CDR1 is given as MNHEY and CDR2 as SVGEGT, both from the germline V gene. From its cysteine to its phenylalanine, the CDR3 spans 14 amino acids. The only DNA kept is the CDR3, 42 bases in frame from the first base.

The specimen was PBMCs, collected 15 days after the yellow fever booster vaccination. This clonotype originated in a young man who received the YFV17D yellow fever vaccine. Here the chain combines TRBV6-2 or TRBV6-3 and TRBJ2-2; the D gene is unclear. The CDR3 corresponds to CASRWSLNTGELFF. In nucleotides, the sequence is TGTGCCAGCCGTTGGTCCCTGAACACCGGGGAGCTGTTTTTT.